The 25 T cell receptor beta chains listed next were all sequenced from one sample in a study of beta chain features in type 1 diabetes. Reverse transcription of all isolated RNA meant that expressed TCRB transcripts were sequenced. Data came from immunoSEQ multiplex PCR; TCRdb stores just in-frame clones and leaves some out. Found here are 500,000 to 700,000 clones, 15% to 19% of them singletons; the top ten hold roughly 0.098%. Sequencing was done on a sample of naive CD4+ T cells from blood. The receptors stem from a man between 18 and 35 years old in good health.

The chain couples TRBV18 to TRBJ2-3; TRBD2 matches at 11 bases. Trimming took 3 bases from V and 1 from J; bases not matched to a gene: 6. The CDR3 is made up of 17 amino acids. CDR1 is KGHSH, CDR2 LQKENI, per germline. For the CDR3, the DNA is TGTGCCAGCTCACCCGATAGCGGGGGGGCCGGCACAGATACGCAGTATTTT. Amino acids: CASSPDSGGAGTDTQYF. The full variable domain, rest sourced from reference TRBV18 and TRBJ2-3, is NAGVMQNPRHLVRRRGQEARLRCSPMKGHSHVYWYRQLPEEGLKFMVYLQKENIIDESGMPKERFSAEFPKEGPSILRIQQVVRGDSAAYFCASSPDSGGAGTDTQYFGPGTRLTVL.

The table lists this clone with a few counts. V and J are TRBV19 and TRBJ2-1, with 8 bases lining up with TRBD1. Germline assignment: CDR1 LNHDA and CDR2 SQIVND (reference sequence). Unmatched junction bases numbered 6, after V lost 4 bases and J lost 7 bases. This CDR3 comprises 14 residues. This CDR3 is CASSTRTGRNEQFF. CDR3 DNA sequence: TGTGCCAGTAGTACACGGACAGGGAGGAATGAGCAGTTCTTC.

This clone has a handful of counts. V gene TRBV9 combines with J gene TRBJ2-1; D gene uncertain. V shed 0 bases and J shed 5 bases, with 9 bases lying between them. Germline V gives CDR1 SGDLS, CDR2 YYNGEE. This CDR3 spans 14 amino acids. The chain's CDR3 is CASSVVTQNNEQFF. CDR3 in DNA: TGTGCCAGCAGCGTAGTAACCCAGAACAATGAGCAGTTCTTC.

This clone has just a few counts. One junction end disagrees with the germline gene, perhaps due to a read error. Other DNA sequences in this specimen translate into the identical CDR3. V usage is TRBV28 and J usage is TRBJ2-7; TRBD1 agrees at 7 bases. The CDR3 is 13 amino acids. The germline V gene encodes CDR1 MDHEN and CDR2 SYDVKM. The CDR3 nucleotides are TGTGCCAGCAGAACCGGGACAGCCTATGAGCAGTACTTC. This codes for CASRTGTAYEQYF.

V usage is TRBV13 and J usage is TRBJ1-2; possibly TRBD1 for D (5 bases). Trimming removed 6 bases at V and 2 bases at J, with 7 bases between. This CDR3 region has 12 residues. The germline gives CDR1 PRHDT, CDR2 FYEKMQ (reference sequence). CDR3 DNA sequence: TGTGCCAGCAGATGGGGGAACTATGGCTACACCTTC. Residues: CASRWGNYGYTF.

The genes are TRBV19 and TRBJ1-2; D unclear. This CDR3 is 15 amino acids long. Germline-derived CDR1 and CDR2 are LNHDA and SQIVND (reference sequence). Trimming pared 3 bases from V and 0 bases from J, leaving 11 bases between. The CDR3 DNA sequence: TGTGCCAGTAGTATCCTACGGGGTGCTAACTATGGCTACACCTTC. It codes for CASSILRGANYGYTF.

The chain uses TRBV6-5 and TRBJ2-1; 7 positions match TRBD1. CDR3 length: 14 amino acids. Germline V gene data show CDR1 as MNHEY and CDR2 as SVGAGI. V shed 5 bases, J shed 6 bases, and the junction held 7 bases outside the gene matches. The chain's CDR3 is CASSPTGWVNEQFF. In DNA, the CDR3 is TGTGCCAGCAGTCCGACAGGGTGGGTCAATGAGCAGTTCTTC.

This clone appeared a few times. V gene TRBV13 combines with J gene TRBJ2-5; possible D gene TRBD1, 5 bases. There are 14 residues in the CDR3. The germline V gene encodes CDR1 PRHDT and CDR2 FYEKMQ (reference sequence). The V and J ends lost 2 bases and 5 bases respectively, with 12 bases between them. The CDR3 region is CASSLQGSEETQYF. Written as DNA, the CDR3 is TGTGCCAGCAGCTTACAGGGAAGTGAGGAGACCCAGTACTTC.

This clone has a count of ten or more. The chain has TRBV2 and TRBJ2-4, with unresolved D. Deletions cut 1 base from V and 3 bases from J, with 10 bases between. The CDR3 runs to 15 residues. Germline assignment: CDR1 SNHLY and CDR2 FYNNEI. In DNA form, the CDR3 reads TGTGCCAGCAGTGAAGGGGATTTCGGCAAAAACATTCAGTACTTC. It is translated as CASSEGDFGKNIQYF.

The chain recombines TRBV27 with TRBJ2-5, with 7 bases fitting TRBD2. The CDR3 extends over 15 amino acids. The germline CDR1 and CDR2 sequences are MNHEY and SMNVEV (reference sequence). Trimming cost V 4 bases and J 1 base; bases outside gene matches: 6. Here the CDR3 DNA reads TGTGCCAGCAGTTATAAACGGGGGGTCCAAGAGACCCAGTACTTC. Translated: CASSYKRGVQETQYF.

In its sample, this clone was seen a few times. This sequence joins TRBV18 and TRBJ2-3, with 10 bases aligning to TRBD1. The CDR3 contains 17 residues. After removal of 1 base from V and 1 base from J, the junction contained 5 bases not matched to a gene. Germline CDR1 is KGHSH and CDR2 is LQKENI. CDR3 nucleotide sequence: TGTGCCAGCTCACCACTGACAGGGGGCGCCGGCACAGATACGCAGTATTTT. Encoded protein: CASSPLTGGAGTDTQYF. The full variable domain, completed using reference TRBV18 and TRBJ2-3, is NAGVMQNPRHLVRRRGQEARLRCSPMKGHSHVYWYRQLPEEGLKFMVYLQKENIIDESGMPKERFSAEFPKEGPSILRIQQVVRGDSAAYFCASSPLTGGAGTDTQYFGPGTRLTVL.

The chain is built from TRBV9 and TRBJ1-4; 7 positions match TRBD1. The CDR3 is made up of 15 amino acids. Per germline, CDR1 SGDLS and CDR2 YYNGEE. The V and J ends lost 4 bases and 6 bases, in that order; junction bases with no gene match: 9. In nucleotides, the CDR3 is TGTGCCAGCAGCTCCCGACAGGGAAGAGATGAAAAACTGTTTTTT. Its protein is CASSSRQGRDEKLFF.

The chain joins TRBV5-1 to TRBJ1-2; D uncertain. The CDR3 length is 13 residues. In germline, CDR1 is SGHRS, CDR2 YFSETQ. V lost 0 bases and J lost 4, with 7 bases in between. The CDR3 nucleotides read TGCGCCAGCAGCTTGGAGGTCCGCTATGGCTACACCTTC. Its protein is CASSLEVRYGYTF. The whole variable domain, filled in from reference TRBV5-1 and TRBJ1-2, reads KAGVTQTPRYLIKTRGQQVTLSCSPISGHRSVSWYQQTPGQGLQFLFEYFSETQRNKGNFPGRFSGRQFSNSRSEMNVSTLELGDSALYLCASSLEVRYGYTFGSGTRLTVV.

The chain employs TRBV4-1 and TRBJ2-4; D remains unclear. The CDR3 consists of 17 residues. CDR1 is MGHRA and CDR2 is YSYEKL in the germline V gene. V was trimmed by 1 base and J by 0 bases, leaving 13 bases between them. DNA of the CDR3: TGCGCCAGCAGCCAAGTTGTAACACCACTAGCCAAAAACATTCAGTACTTC. It encodes CASSQVVTPLAKNIQYF.

The sample holds a few counts of this clone. This chain connects TRBV7-9 to TRBJ1-2; D possibly corresponds to TRBD1 (5 bases). Germline V gives CDR1 SEHNR, CDR2 FQNEAQ (reference sequence). The CDR3 is 16 amino acids. The V gene lost 1 base and the J gene lost 1 base, with 13 bases spanning the gap. The CDR3 DNA reads as TGTGCCAGCAGCTTAGGAAGGACATTGAATAACTATGGCTACACCTTC. The encoded protein is CASSLGRTLNNYGYTF.

This clone was seen a handful of times. This sequence joins TRBV28 and TRBJ1-5; 9 bases are shared with TRBD1. The CDR3 has 14 amino acids. Germline loops: CDR1 MDHEN, CDR2 SYDVKM. The V gene end was trimmed by 5 bases and the J gene end by 8 bases; junction bases not matched to a gene: 7. CDR3 region: CASSARDRVKPQHF. The CDR3 coding sequence is TGTGCCAGCAGTGCCCGGGACAGGGTAAAGCCCCAGCATTTT.

In its sample, this clone was seen a few times. This chain joins TRBV7-2 and TRBJ2-2; D is perhaps TRBD2 (6 bases). The CDR3 spans 15 residues. Germline CDR1 is SGHTA and CDR2 is FQGNSA. Trimming took off 2 bases at V and 2 bases at J, with 9 bases between the two ends. The CDR3: CASSLPRGNTGELFF. The CDR3 bases are TGTGCCAGCAGCTTACCGCGGGGAAACACCGGGGAGCTGTTTTTT.

This sequence joins TRBV30 and TRBJ2-5; D is possibly TRBD1 (5 bases). The CDR3 covers 15 residues. The V end lost 4 bases, the J end lost 5 bases, and 20 bases lay between the germline ends. Germline loops: CDR1 GTSNPN, CDR2 SVGIG (reference sequence). The CDR3 reads CAWMIRALGYETQYF. DNA of the CDR3: TGTGCCTGGATGATCAGGGCGCTGGGATATGAGACCCAGTACTTC.

This chain links TRBV18 with TRBJ2-7; D is perhaps TRBD2 (6 bases). V was cut by 3 bases and J by 5 bases, with 20 bases left in between. This CDR3 is 16 amino acids long. CDR1 and CDR2 (germline): KGHSH, LQKENI. The CDR3: CASSPWTIRLPNEQYF. Written as DNA, the CDR3 is TGTGCCAGCTCACCCTGGACTATAAGACTGCCGAACGAGCAGTACTTC.

This clone was picked up a small number of times. This rearrangement joins TRBV5-6 to TRBJ2-1; D ambiguous. CDR1 and CDR2 (germline): SGHDT, YYEEEE. The CDR3 length is 18 residues. With 4 bases removed from V and 1 base from J, the gap between germline ends came to 21 bases. The CDR3 loop reads CASSTAQLGFWSYNEQFF. CDR3 coding DNA: TGTGCCAGCAGCACCGCCCAGCTAGGGTTTTGGTCCTACAATGAGCAGTTCTTC.

This clone appeared a few times. The rearrangement links TRBV28 to TRBJ2-7; 9 bases align to TRBD2. Trimming removed 7 bases from V and 2 bases from J; junction bases left unmatched: 6. The CDR3 runs 14 residues. CDR1 and CDR2 (germline): MDHEN, SYDVKM. CDR3 region: CASKQAGGPYEQYF. The CDR3 DNA is TGTGCCAGCAAACAAGCGGGGGGTCCCTACGAGCAGTACTTC.

The rearrangement links TRBV27 to TRBJ1-2; no clear D. CDR1 and CDR2 (germline): MNHEY, SMNVEV (reference sequence). The V end was cut by 3 bases, the J end by 0 bases, with 8 bases between. The CDR3 is made up of 14 amino acids. The CDR3 nucleotides are TGTGCCAGCAGTTTCGGGGAGCCTAACTATGGCTACACCTTC. It yields the protein CASSFGEPNYGYTF.

The chain employs TRBV4-3 and TRBJ1-3; possible D gene TRBD1, 5 bases. Trimming pared 2 bases from V and 4 bases from J, leaving 12 bases between. Germline V gene sequence: CDR1 LGHNA, CDR2 YSLEER. The CDR3 runs 15 residues. CDR3 residues: CASSQPRQKGNTIYF. The CDR3 bases are TGCGCCAGCAGCCAACCCAGACAGAAGGGAAACACCATATATTTT.

J is TRBJ1-5 and V is TRBV15, with TRBD1 as a possible D gene (6 bases). V was trimmed by 1 base and J by 0 bases, leaving 13 bases between them. The CDR3 runs to 17 residues. The germline V gene has CDR1 LNHNV and CDR2 YYDKDF (reference sequence). The CDR3 sequence: CATSRVWGTNSNQPQHF. CDR3 in DNA: TGTGCCACCAGCAGAGTATGGGGGACAAATAGCAATCAGCCCCAGCATTTT.

This clone was counted only a few times. V and J are TRBV7-2 and TRBJ2-3, with a possible D match to TRBD2 (6 bases). The CDR3 length is 14 residues. Germline V gives CDR1 SGHTA, CDR2 FQGNSA. V lost 2 bases, J lost 4 bases, and 10 bases lay in between. The CDR3 bases are TGTGCCAGCAGCTTACGAGCGGGCCCAGATACGCAGTATTTT. Its protein is CASSLRAGPDTQYF. Complete variable domain (other parts from reference TRBV7-2 and TRBJ2-3): GAGVSQSPSNKVTEKGKDVELRCDPISGHTALYWYRQSLGQGLEFLIYFQGNSAPDKSGLPSDRFSAERTGGSVSTLTIQRTQQEDSAVYLCASSLRAGPDTQYFGPGTRLTVL.